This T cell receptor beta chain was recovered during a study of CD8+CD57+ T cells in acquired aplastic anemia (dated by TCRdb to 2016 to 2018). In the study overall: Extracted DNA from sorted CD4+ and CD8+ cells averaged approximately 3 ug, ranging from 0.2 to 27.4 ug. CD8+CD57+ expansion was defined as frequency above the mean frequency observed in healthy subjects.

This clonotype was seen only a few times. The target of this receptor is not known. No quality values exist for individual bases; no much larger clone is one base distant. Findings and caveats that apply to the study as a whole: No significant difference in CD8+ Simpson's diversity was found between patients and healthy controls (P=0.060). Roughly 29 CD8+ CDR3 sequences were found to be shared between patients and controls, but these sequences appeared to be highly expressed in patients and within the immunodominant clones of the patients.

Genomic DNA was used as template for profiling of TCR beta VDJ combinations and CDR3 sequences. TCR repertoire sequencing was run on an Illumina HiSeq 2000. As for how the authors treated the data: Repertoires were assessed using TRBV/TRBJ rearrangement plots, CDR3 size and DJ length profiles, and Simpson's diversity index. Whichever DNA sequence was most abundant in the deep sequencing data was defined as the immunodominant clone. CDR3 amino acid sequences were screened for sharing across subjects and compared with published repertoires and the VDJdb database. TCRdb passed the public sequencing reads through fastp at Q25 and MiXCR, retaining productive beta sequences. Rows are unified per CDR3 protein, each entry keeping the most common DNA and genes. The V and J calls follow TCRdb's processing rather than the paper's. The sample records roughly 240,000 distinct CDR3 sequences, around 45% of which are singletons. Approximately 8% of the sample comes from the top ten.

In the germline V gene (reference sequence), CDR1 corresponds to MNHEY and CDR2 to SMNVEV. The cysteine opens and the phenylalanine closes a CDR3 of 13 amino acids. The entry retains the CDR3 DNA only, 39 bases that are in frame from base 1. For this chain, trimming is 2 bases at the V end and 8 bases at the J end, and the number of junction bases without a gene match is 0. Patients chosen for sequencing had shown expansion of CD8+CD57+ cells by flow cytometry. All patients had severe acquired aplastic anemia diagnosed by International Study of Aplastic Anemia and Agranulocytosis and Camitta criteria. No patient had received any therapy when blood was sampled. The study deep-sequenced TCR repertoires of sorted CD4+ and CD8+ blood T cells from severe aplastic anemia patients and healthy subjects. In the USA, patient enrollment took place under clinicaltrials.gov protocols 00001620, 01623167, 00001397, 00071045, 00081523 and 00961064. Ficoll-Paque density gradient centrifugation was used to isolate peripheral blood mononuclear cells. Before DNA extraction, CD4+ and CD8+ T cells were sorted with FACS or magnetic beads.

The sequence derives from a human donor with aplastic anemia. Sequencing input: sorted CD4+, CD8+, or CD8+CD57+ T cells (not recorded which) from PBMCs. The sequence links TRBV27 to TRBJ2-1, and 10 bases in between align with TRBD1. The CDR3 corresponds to CASSLDRGHEQFF. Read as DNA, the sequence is TGTGCCAGCAGTTTAGACAGGGGGCATGAGCAGTTCTTC.